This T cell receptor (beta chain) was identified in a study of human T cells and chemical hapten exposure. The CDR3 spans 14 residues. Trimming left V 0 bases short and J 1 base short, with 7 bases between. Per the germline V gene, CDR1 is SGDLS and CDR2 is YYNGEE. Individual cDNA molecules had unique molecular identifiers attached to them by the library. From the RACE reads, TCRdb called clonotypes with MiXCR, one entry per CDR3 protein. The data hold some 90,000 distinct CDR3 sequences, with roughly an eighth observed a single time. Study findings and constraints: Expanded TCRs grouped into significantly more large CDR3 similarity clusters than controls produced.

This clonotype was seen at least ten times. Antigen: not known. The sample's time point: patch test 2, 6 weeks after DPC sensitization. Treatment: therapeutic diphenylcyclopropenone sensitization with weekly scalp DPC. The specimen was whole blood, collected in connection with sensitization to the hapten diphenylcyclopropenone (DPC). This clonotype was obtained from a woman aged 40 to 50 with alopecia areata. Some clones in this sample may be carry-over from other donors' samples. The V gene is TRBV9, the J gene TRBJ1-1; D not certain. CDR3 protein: CASSVASGNTEAFF. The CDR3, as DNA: TGTGCCAGCAGCGTAGCTTCAGGGAACACTGAAGCTTTCTTT.